This T cell receptor beta chain stems from a study of blood T cell repertoires in COVID-19. For the study at large: COVID-19 samples, acute and convalescent, were from the United States, Italy and Spain. From T cells, B-cell-depleted T cells, or PBMCs came the material, which was cDNA or gDNA.

Source study methods: Estimated nucleated cell counts came from reference gene primer amplification. Method: immunoSEQ multiplex PCR; TCRdb's copy keeps in-frame clones and lacks some. V and J calls and clone size follow that table, whereas D and trimming were derived from the DNA. In the table there are 250,000 to 350,000 clones, 88% of which are singletons. Enrollment of patients from Seattle took place during active infection, with longitudinal follow-up. This clone was recorded a few times. Germline CDR1 and CDR2: MNHEY and SVGAGI. The CDR3 is 13 residues long. This rearrangement joins TRBV6-5 to TRBJ1-2; D may be TRBD1 (5 bases). The sequence came from a woman in her thirties with COVID-19, enrolled during active disease. The sequencing input was peripheral blood. The CDR3 coding sequence is TGTGCTAGTCGCAGGGTATTAGACTATGGCTACACCTTC. This translates into CASRRVLDYGYTF.